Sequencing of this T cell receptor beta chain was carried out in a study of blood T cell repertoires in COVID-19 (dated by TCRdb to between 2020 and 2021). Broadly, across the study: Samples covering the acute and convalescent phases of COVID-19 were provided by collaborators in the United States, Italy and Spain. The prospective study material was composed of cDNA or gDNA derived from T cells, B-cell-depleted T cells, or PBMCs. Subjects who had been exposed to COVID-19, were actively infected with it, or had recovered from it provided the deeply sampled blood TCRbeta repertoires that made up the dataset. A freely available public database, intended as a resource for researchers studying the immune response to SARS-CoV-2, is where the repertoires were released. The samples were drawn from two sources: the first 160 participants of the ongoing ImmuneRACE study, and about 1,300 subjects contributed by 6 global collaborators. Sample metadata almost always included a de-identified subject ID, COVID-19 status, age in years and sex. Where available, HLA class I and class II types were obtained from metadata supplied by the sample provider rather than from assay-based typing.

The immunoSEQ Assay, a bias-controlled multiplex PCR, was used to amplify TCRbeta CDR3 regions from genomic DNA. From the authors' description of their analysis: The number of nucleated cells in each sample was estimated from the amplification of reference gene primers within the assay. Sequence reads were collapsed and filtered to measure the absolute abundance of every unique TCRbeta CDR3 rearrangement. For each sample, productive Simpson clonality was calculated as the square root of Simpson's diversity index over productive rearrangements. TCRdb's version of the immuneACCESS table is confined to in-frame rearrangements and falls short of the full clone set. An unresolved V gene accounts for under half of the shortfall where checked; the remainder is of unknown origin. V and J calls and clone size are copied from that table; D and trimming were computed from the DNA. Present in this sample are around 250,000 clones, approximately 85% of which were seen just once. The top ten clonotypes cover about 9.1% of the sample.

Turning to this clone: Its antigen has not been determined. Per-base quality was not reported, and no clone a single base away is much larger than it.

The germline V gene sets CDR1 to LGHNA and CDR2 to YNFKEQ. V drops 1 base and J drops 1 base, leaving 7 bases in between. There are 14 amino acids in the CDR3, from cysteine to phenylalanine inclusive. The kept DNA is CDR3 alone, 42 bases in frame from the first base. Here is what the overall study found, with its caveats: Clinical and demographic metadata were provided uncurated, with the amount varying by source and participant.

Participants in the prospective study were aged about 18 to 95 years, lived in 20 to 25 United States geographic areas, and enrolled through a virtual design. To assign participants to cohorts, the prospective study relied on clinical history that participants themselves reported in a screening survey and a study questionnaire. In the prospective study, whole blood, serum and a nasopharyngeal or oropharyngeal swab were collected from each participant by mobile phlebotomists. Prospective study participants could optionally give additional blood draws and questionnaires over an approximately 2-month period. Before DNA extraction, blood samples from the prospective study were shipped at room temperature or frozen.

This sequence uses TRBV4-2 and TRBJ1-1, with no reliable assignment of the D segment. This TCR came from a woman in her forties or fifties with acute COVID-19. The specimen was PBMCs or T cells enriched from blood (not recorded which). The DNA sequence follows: TGTGCCAGCAGCCAAGTATTTTCGAACACTGAAGCTTTCTTT. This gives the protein CASSQVFSNTEAFF.